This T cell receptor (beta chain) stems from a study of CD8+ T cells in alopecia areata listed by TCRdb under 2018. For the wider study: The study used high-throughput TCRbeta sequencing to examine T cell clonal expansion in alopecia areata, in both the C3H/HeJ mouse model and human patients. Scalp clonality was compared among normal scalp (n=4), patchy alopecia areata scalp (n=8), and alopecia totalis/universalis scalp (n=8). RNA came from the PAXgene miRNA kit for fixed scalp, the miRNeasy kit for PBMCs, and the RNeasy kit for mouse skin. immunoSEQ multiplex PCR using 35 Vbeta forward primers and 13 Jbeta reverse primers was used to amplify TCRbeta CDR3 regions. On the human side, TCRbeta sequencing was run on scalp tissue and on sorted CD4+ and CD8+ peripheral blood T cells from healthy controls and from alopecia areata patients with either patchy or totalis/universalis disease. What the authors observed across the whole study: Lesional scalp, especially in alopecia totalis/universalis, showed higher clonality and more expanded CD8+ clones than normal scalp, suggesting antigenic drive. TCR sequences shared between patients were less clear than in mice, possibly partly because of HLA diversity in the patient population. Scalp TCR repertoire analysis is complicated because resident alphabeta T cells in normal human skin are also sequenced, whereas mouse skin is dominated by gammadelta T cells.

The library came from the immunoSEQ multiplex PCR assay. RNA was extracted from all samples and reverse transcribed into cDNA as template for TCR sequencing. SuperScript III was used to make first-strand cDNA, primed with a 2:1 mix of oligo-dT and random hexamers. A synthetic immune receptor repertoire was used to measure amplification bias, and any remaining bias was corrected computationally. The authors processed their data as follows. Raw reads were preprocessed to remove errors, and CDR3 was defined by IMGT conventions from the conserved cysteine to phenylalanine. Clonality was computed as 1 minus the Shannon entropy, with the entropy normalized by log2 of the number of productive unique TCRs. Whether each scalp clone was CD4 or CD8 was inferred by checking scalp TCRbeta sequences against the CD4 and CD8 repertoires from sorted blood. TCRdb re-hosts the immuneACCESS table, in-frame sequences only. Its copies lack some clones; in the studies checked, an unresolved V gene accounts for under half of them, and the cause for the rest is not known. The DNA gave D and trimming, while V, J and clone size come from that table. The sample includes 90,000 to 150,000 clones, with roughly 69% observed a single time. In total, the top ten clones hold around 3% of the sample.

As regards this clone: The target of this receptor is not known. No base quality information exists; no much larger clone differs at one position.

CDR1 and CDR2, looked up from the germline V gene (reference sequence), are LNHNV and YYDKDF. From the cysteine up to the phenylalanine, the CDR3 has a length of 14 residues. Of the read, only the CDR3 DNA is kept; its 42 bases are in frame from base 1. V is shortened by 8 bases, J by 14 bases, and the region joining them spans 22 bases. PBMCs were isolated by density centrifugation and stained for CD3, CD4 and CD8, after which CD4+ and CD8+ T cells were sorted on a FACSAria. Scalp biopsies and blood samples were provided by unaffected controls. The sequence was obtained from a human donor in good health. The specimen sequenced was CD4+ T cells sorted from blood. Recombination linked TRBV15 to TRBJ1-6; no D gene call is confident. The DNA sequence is TGTGCCACCTCCACCCCCCGACCAGGCGGGGCCCTCCACTTT. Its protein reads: CATSTPRPGGALHF. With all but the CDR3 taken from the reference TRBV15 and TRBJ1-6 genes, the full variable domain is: DAMVIQNPRYQVTQFGKPVTLSCSQTLNHNVMYWYQQKSSQAPKLLFHYYDKDFNNEADTPDNFQSRRPNTSFCFLDIRSPGLGDTAMYLCATSTPRPGGALHFGNGTRLTVT.